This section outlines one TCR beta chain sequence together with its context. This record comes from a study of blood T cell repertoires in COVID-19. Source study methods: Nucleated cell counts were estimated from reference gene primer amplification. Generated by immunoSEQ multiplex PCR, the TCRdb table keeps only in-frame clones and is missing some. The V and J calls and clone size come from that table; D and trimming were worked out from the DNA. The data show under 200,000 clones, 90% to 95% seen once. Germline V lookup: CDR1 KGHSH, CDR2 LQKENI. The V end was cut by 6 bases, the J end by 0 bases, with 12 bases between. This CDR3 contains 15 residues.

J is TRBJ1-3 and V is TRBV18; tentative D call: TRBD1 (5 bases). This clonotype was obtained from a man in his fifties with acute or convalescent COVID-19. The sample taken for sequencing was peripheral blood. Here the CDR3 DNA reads TGTGCCAGCTCTCCTGGGGCAGACTCTGGAAACACCATATATTTT. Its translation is CASSPGADSGNTIYF.